This T cell receptor (beta chain) was obtained from a study of chemoradiotherapy in HPV16-positive cancers. Libraries were prepared by immunoSEQ multiplex PCR; TCRdb keeps only in-frame clonotypes and omits some of them. The sample records under 85,000 clones, roughly 90% being singletons. Study findings and constraints: HPV-specific T cells were functionally defined from only a couple of HPV16-positive patients.

This CDR3 comprises 13 residues. Trimming left V 5 bases short and J 2 bases short, with 10 bases between. The germline CDR1 and CDR2 sequences are SGHVS and FNYEAQ. Notes on this clone: What it recognizes is unknown.

This receptor was taken from a human donor with HPV-associated anogenital cancer. Here the sequenced sample was blood, taken from a patient who underwent chemoradiotherapy. The V gene is TRBV7-6, the J gene TRBJ2-7; D unclear. The CDR3 DNA is TGTGCCAGCAGCGCAGACGGAGCCTACGAGCAGTACTTC. It yields the protein CASSADGAYEQYF.